The 18 T cell receptor beta chains below were found in one sample sequenced in a study of T cells in Graves' hyperthyroidism and ophthalmopathy (dated by TCRdb to the late 2010s). Receptor amplification or capture employed multiplex PCR. The sample was run on an Illumina HiSeq 2000. Amplification of TCR beta CDR3 regions was carried out from RNA transcripts. The first round of RT-PCR for the TCR CDR3 was performed with the HTBI primer set and the Qiagen OneStep RT-PCR kit. In TCRdb, the public reads were trimmed at Q25 with fastp and aligned with MiXCR, with productive beta chains retained. Identical CDR3 protein sequences are pooled into one entry, listed with their most common genes and DNA. This sample comprises fewer than 700,000 distinct CDR3 sequences, under 20% of them detected only once. The ten top clones hold less than 4.5% of the sample. The sample consisted of blood. The receptors were gathered from a woman aged 30 to 39 with Graves' hyperthyroidism.

At least ten counts were recorded for this clonotype. The gene calls are TRBV6-1 and TRBJ2-1; 10 bases are a match to TRBD1. Germline V lookup: CDR1 MNHNS, CDR2 SASEGT. The CDR3 is 15 amino acids. V lost 5 bases, J lost 4 bases, and 5 bases stayed unmatched. As DNA, the CDR3 is TGTGCCAGCAGTAAGACAGGGGGCCTTTACAATGAGCAGTTCTTC. Translating gives CASSKTGGLYNEQFF.

The genes are TRBV11-2 and TRBJ2-7; TRBD1 or TRBD2 may be the D gene (5 bases each). V shed 1 base and J shed 5 bases, with 9 bases lying between them. The CDR3 has 13 residues. The germline V gene has CDR1 SGHAT and CDR2 FQNNGV. The DNA of the CDR3 is TGTGCCAGCAGCTTAGCAGGGAGAGACGAGCAGTACTTC. Translation: CASSLAGRDEQYF.

This clonotype was detected once. J is TRBJ1-4 and V is TRBV11-3; D not resolved. The CDR3 has 14 amino acids. The V gene's germline CDR1 is SGHNT and CDR2 YENEEA. V shed 2 bases and J shed 8 bases, with 12 bases lying between them. Here the CDR3 reads CASSLSGLGEKLFF. In nucleotides, the CDR3 is TGTGCCAGCAGCTTATCCGGGCTCGGGGAAAAACTGTTTTTT.

The rearrangement links TRBV24-1 to TRBJ2-3, with D possibly TRBD1 on 6 matching bases. This CDR3 contains 15 residues. Looked up from germline, CDR1 is KGHDR and CDR2 is SFDVKD. The ends were cut back, 6 bases at V and 2 bases at J, with 14 bases in the middle. The CDR3 reads CATSHTGLITDTQYF. CDR3 nucleotide sequence: TGTGCCACCAGTCACACAGGGCTCATCACAGATACGCAGTATTTT.

This rearrangement joins TRBV20-1 to TRBJ1-1; 10 bases are shared with TRBD1. The CDR3 length is 13 residues. The germline CDR1 and CDR2 sequences are DFQATT and SNEGSKA (reference sequence). V shed 1 base and J 9 bases; nucleotides not matched to a gene: 5. The CDR3 nucleotides read TGCAGTGCTAGAGCCGGGACAGGGGATCAAGCTTTCTTT. This translates into CSARAGTGDQAFF.

This chain connects TRBV20-1 to TRBJ1-5; 9 bases are a match to TRBD1. The CDR3 sequence is 15 residues long. Germline V gene lookup returns CDR1 DFQATT and CDR2 SNEGSKA (reference sequence). Trimming at V came to 3 bases and at J to 6 bases, leaving 9 bases not matched to a gene. As DNA, the CDR3 is TGCAGTGCTAGCTGGACAGGGGCGTCCGGTCAGCCCCAGCATTTT. It encodes CSASWTGASGQPQHF.

This clonotype was picked up many times. The V gene is TRBV6-1, the J gene TRBJ2-7; 7 bases align to TRBD1. CDR3 length: 13 residues. Trimming removed 4 bases from V and 4 bases from J; junction bases left unmatched: 4. Germline CDR1 reads MNHNS; CDR2 reads SASEGT. The chain's CDR3 is CASSAGTAYEQYF. CDR3 in DNA: TGTGCCAGCAGTGCCGGGACAGCATACGAGCAGTACTTC.

This clonotype was recorded many times. The gene calls are TRBV6-5 and TRBJ1-1; TRBD1 is a possible D gene (5 bases). This CDR3 has 15 residues. Germline CDR1 MNHEY, CDR2 SVGAGI. The V gene lost 2 bases and the J gene lost 5 bases, with 15 bases spanning the gap. The chain's CDR3 is CASSYDRAGRTEAFF. Written as DNA, the CDR3 is TGTGCCAGCAGTTACGACCGGGCAGGGAGAACTGAAGCTTTCTTT.

Many counts were recorded for this clonotype. The genes are TRBV20-1 and TRBJ2-1, with unresolved D. Trimming cost V 3 bases and J 4 bases, with 10 bases left between them. There are 13 residues in the CDR3. In germline, CDR1 is DFQATT, CDR2 SNEGSKA (reference sequence). The CDR3 coding sequence is TGCAGTGCTAGGGGTGGGCCTTACAATGAGCAGTTCTTC. Amino acid sequence: CSARGGPYNEQFF.

This clonotype was seen a handful of times. This chain uses TRBV4-3 with TRBJ2-7; no firm D call. The CDR3 covers 13 residues. Germline V lookup: CDR1 LGHNA, CDR2 YSLEER. Trimming cost V 0 bases and J 5 bases, with 8 bases left between them. CDR3 amino acids: CASSQDYPNEQYF. CDR3 sequence (DNA): TGCGCCAGCAGCCAAGATTATCCGAACGAGCAGTACTTC.

This clonotype has more than one count but fewer than ten. This sequence may be a read error, since a much larger clone differs from it by one base. The V call is TRBV10-3, the J call TRBJ2-1; possibly TRBD2 for D (8 bases). In germline, CDR1 is ENHRY, CDR2 SYGVKD. This CDR3 is built from 12 residues. The DNA of the CDR3 is TGTGCCACCAGTGAGTCGGGAGGGGGCCAGTTCTTC. Residues: CATSESGGGQFF.

V and J are TRBV6-1 and TRBJ2-3, with 9 positions matching TRBD1. V shed 5 bases, J shed 2 bases, and the junction held 11 bases outside the gene matches. Germline V lookup: CDR1 MNHNS, CDR2 SASEGT. The CDR3 runs 17 residues. CDR3 protein: CASSYHSGTGSTDTQYF. The DNA of the CDR3 is TGTGCCAGCAGTTATCACTCCGGGACAGGGTCCACAGATACGCAGTATTTT.

This clonotype was seen repeatedly, ten times or more. The V call is TRBV2, the J call TRBJ2-3, with 16 bases matching TRBD2. Germline lookup yields CDR1 SNHLY and CDR2 FYNNEI. The V gene end was trimmed by 6 bases and the J gene end by 0 bases; junction bases not matched to a gene: 6. The CDR3 spans 18 residues. CDR3 in amino acids: CASSGGLAGGGSTDTQYF. The CDR3 nucleotides read TGTGCCAGCAGCGGGGGACTAGCGGGAGGGGGTAGCACAGATACGCAGTATTTT.

The rearrangement uses TRBV6-5 and TRBJ1-6; tentatively, D is TRBD1 (5 bases). This CDR3 region has 19 residues. Per germline, CDR1 MNHEY and CDR2 SVGAGI. V lost 3 bases and J lost 0, with 18 bases in between. CDR3 DNA sequence: TGTGCCAGCAGTTATCGGATACTAGGGGATTACTCCTATAATTCACCCCTCCACTTT. Residues: CASSYRILGDYSYNSPLHF.

This clonotype appeared many times. The chain uses TRBV2 and TRBJ1-6; possibly TRBD1 for D (6 bases). Germline V gene data show CDR1 as SNHLY and CDR2 as FYNNEI. This CDR3 is built from 13 residues. Trimming cost V 2 bases and J 9 bases, with 8 bases left between them. CDR3 in amino acids: CASSERGVSPLHF. The CDR3 DNA reads as TGTGCCAGCAGTGAAAGGGGGGTTTCACCCCTCCACTTT.

This clonotype was seen at least ten times. The chain combines TRBV11-2 with TRBJ2-3; D may be TRBD2 (5 bases). V was cut by 5 bases and J by 4 bases, with 13 bases left in between. CDR3 length: 14 residues. Germline V CDR1 and CDR2: SGHAT, FQNNGV. CDR3: CASSPPPGADTQYF. The CDR3 DNA reads as TGTGCCAGCAGCCCTCCACCCGGGGCAGATACGCAGTATTTT. The full variable domain, in which reference TRBV11-2 and TRBJ2-3 provide the parts outside the CDR3, is EAGVAQSPRYKIIEKRQSVAFWCNPISGHATLYWYQQILGQGPKLLIQFQNNGVVDDSQLPKDRFSAERLKGVDSTLKIQPAKLEDSAVYLCASSPPPGADTQYFGPGTRLTVL.

This clonotype was recorded a few times. J is TRBJ1-4 and V is TRBV20-1; unclear D gene. Germline lookup yields CDR1 DFQATT and CDR2 SNEGSKA (reference sequence). The CDR3 runs to 15 residues. The ends were cut back, 4 bases at V and 4 bases at J, with 16 bases in the middle. CDR3 DNA sequence: TGCAGTGCTACCTCCGCCGGGGTACTTAATGAAAAACTGTTTTTT. This translates into CSATSAGVLNEKLFF.

The sample holds many counts of this clonotype. The chain couples TRBV15 to TRBJ2-3, with 9 positions matching TRBD2. The CDR3 is made up of 17 amino acids. Per germline, CDR1 LNHNV and CDR2 YYDKDF (reference sequence). The V gene end was trimmed by 1 base and the J gene end by 6 bases; junction bases not matched to a gene: 11. Written as DNA, the CDR3 is TGTGCCACCAGCAGAGGATTAGCGGGGGTGGGGGTGGATACGCAGTATTTT. It encodes CATSRGLAGVGVDTQYF.